Listed below are T cell receptor beta chains from one sample, sequenced in a study of spatial heterogeneity in lung cancer. TCRdb used MiXCR to reprocess the 5' RACE reads, holding one entry per CDR3 protein. The sample lists about 9,800 distinct CDR3 sequences; more than 5% were seen once. The sequencing used lung tumor tissue, collected at surgery. These receptors were obtained from a male donor with early-stage non-small cell lung cancer. CDR3s include the opening cysteine and the closing phenylalanine or tryptophan. D genes are given only for firm matches. Expanded clones are given a class, and other clones once, few, many or no size at all.

D gene	V gene	clone size	J gene	CDR3 protein	CDR3 DNA
-	TRBV10-3	medium-sized	TRBJ2-3	CATGLSTDTQYF	TGTGCCACCGGACTCAGCACAGATACGCAGTATTTT
TRBD1	TRBV7-2	many	TRBJ1-2	CASSLTGQGAFGYGYTF	TGTGCCAGCAGCTTAACGGGACAGGGGGCGTTTGGCTATGGCTACACCTTC
-	TRBV4-1	medium-sized	TRBJ2-3	CASSSFGLGTDTQYF	TGCGCCAGCAGTTCGTTCGGCCTTGGCACAGATACGCAGTATTTT
-	TRBV28	many	TRBJ1-6	CASSSPRGWSSPLHF	TGTGCCAGCAGTTCCCCCAGGGGATGGAGTTCACCCCTCCACTTT
-	TRBV12-3/TRBV12-4	many	TRBJ1-6	CASSLTDNSPLHF	TGTGCCAGCAGTTTGACAGACAATTCACCCCTCCACTTT
TRBD1	TRBV18	few	TRBJ2-1	CASSPLLGQGNEQFF	TGTGCCAGCTCACCCCTACTAGGACAGGGTAATGAGCAGTTCTTC
TRBD2	TRBV12-3/TRBV12-4	many	TRBJ2-7	CASSGTSGSVQYF	TGTGCCAGCAGTGGGACTAGCGGGAGTGTGCAGTACTTC
-	TRBV6-5	many	TRBJ1-6	CASSYAGADNSPLHF	TGTGCCAGCAGTTATGCAGGGGCCGATAATTCACCCCTCCACTTT
-	TRBV6-2/TRBV6-3	many	TRBJ1-5	CASSYRRSNQPQHF	TGTGCCAGCAGTTACCGGAGGTCGAATCAGCCCCAGCATTTT
-	TRBV10-3	many	TRBJ2-1	CAIGGTSYNEQFF	TGTGCCATTGGCGGGACCTCCTACAATGAGCAGTTCTTC
-	TRBV12-3/TRBV12-4	many	TRBJ1-5	CASSFSGNQPQHF	TGTGCCAGCAGTTTTTCGGGCAATCAGCCCCAGCATTTT
-	TRBV18	many	TRBJ2-1	CASSPAVYNEQFF	TGTGCCAGCTCACCAGCGGTCTACAATGAGCAGTTCTTC
-	TRBV6-2/TRBV6-3	medium-sized	TRBJ1-2	CATNDRTSHYGYTF	TGTGCCACCAACGACAGAACTTCCCACTATGGCTACACCTTC
TRBD2	TRBV20-1	many	TRBJ2-2	CSALGASGIGELFF	TGCAGTGCCCTAGGGGCTAGCGGGATCGGGGAGCTGTTTTTT
-	TRBV28	many	TRBJ2-2	CASRTSLGPTGELFF	TGTGCCAGCAGGACTAGTTTGGGACCCACCGGGGAGCTGTTTTTT
TRBD1	TRBV10-3	-	TRBJ1-5	CAISEGTDSNQPQHF	TGTGCCATCAGTGAAGGGACAGATAGCAATCAGCCCCAGCATTTT
TRBD2	TRBV6-1	many	TRBJ2-1	CASSEAHGRLAGGGQFF	TGTGCCAGCAGTGAAGCCCATGGTCGGCTAGCGGGGGGTGGGCAGTTCTTC
-	TRBV28	many	TRBJ2-5	CASRPPAGAQYF	TGTGCCAGCAGGCCTCCGGCCGGGGCCCAGTACTTC
-	TRBV20-1	many	TRBJ1-4	CSAQPPGTPDEKLFF	TGCAGTGCTCAGCCTCCCGGGACGCCTGATGAAAAACTGTTTTTT
-	TRBV5-4	medium-sized	TRBJ2-5	CASSLVYGGTQYF	TGTGCCAGCAGCTTGGTATACGGAGGGACCCAGTACTTC
TRBD1	TRBV10-3	many	TRBJ2-1	CAISEGTGGNEQFF	TGTGCCATCAGTGAAGGGACAGGGGGAAATGAGCAGTTCTTC
-	TRBV15	many	TRBJ1-2	CATSREKGFGYTF	TGTGCCACCAGCAGAGAGAAAGGGTTTGGCTACACCTTC
TRBD1	TRBV20-1	many	TRBJ1-1	CSASHGTAMNTEAFF	TGCAGTGCATCCCACGGGACAGCCATGAACACTGAAGCTTTCTTT
TRBD1	TRBV28	medium-sized	TRBJ2-7	CASRTSDRGHYEQYF	TGTGCCAGCAGAACCTCAGACAGGGGGCATTACGAGCAGTACTTC
-	TRBV6-5	many	TRBJ2-3	CASRRLGTDTQYF	TGTGCCAGCAGAAGACTCGGCACAGATACGCAGTATTTT
-	TRBV7-7	-	TRBJ2-3	CASSQSDWADTQYF	TGTGCCAGCAGCCAATCGGACTGGGCAGATACGCAGTATTTT
TRBD1	TRBV15	many	TRBJ2-1	CATSKSRGRNEQFF	TGTGCCACCAGCAAGTCCAGGGGGCGAAATGAGCAGTTCTTC
-	TRBV11-2	medium-sized	TRBJ2-6	CASSLTPGALAGANVLTF	TGTGCCAGCAGCTTAACCCCGGGGGCGCTTGCTGGGGCCAACGTCCTGACTTTC
TRBD1	TRBV28	few	TRBJ1-2	CASSGSGTGPNYGYTF	TGTGCCAGCAGTGGTTCCGGGACAGGCCCCAACTATGGCTACACCTTC
-	TRBV5-1	many	TRBJ1-6	CASSIDRSGSSPLHF	TGCGCCAGCAGCATCGACAGGTCTGGTAGTTCACCCCTCCACTTT
-	TRBV28	many	TRBJ2-5	CASSRDLPQETQYF	TGTGCCAGCAGTAGGGACTTGCCTCAAGAGACCCAGTACTTC
-	TRBV12-3/TRBV12-4	many	TRBJ2-1	CASTRNLREQFF	TGTGCCAGCACCCGCAATCTTAGGGAGCAGTTCTTC
TRBD1	TRBV6-1	many	TRBJ2-7	CASSEGGTATYEQYF	TGTGCCAGCAGTGAAGGAGGGACAGCTACCTACGAGCAGTACTTC
-	TRBV27	many	TRBJ1-1	CASSMGPNTEAFF	TGTGCCAGCAGTATGGGCCCGAACACTGAAGCTTTCTTT
-	TRBV7-7	many	TRBJ2-2	CASSSGLRSGELFF	TGTGCTAGCAGCTCGGGACTTAGGTCCGGGGAGCTGTTTTTT
-	TRBV28	many	TRBJ1-3	CASRITGSGNTIYF	TGTGCCAGCAGGATCACAGGGTCTGGAAACACCATATATTTT
-	TRBV10-3	many	TRBJ1-1	CAIRGGGNTEAFF	TGTGCCATCAGGGGAGGGGGGAACACTGAAGCTTTCTTT
TRBD2	TRBV20-1	-	TRBJ2-7	CSAKLAGGSGEQYF	TGCAGTGCAAAACTAGCGGGAGGTTCGGGCGAGCAGTACTTC
-	TRBV5-1	many	TRBJ1-1	CASSYRAANTEAFF	TGCGCCAGCAGTTACAGGGCAGCGAACACTGAAGCTTTCTTT
-	TRBV3-1	many	TRBJ2-5	CASSRWRGRETQYF	TGTGCCAGCAGCCGATGGCGGGGTCGAGAGACCCAGTACTTC
-	TRBV18	-	TRBJ2-7	CASSPGGGEQYF	TGTGCCAGCTCACCAGGGGGTGGAGAGCAGTACTTC
-	TRBV28	medium-sized	TRBJ2-7	CASTVFGGTQYF	TGTGCCAGCACTGTGTTTGGGGGTACGCAGTACTTC
-	TRBV4-2	medium-sized	TRBJ1-5	CASSQAAGDQPQHF	TGTGCCAGCAGCCAAGCAGCCGGGGATCAGCCCCAGCATTTT
-	TRBV6-2/TRBV6-3	many	TRBJ1-1	CASSSTGPTEAFF	TGTGCCAGCAGTTCAACAGGCCCCACTGAAGCTTTCTTT
TRBD1	TRBV4-1	many	TRBJ2-5	CASSLYQGQGFETQYF	TGCGCCAGCAGCCTATACCAAGGACAGGGGTTTGAGACCCAGTACTTC
-	TRBV5-1	many	TRBJ1-2	CASSRPRDGDGYTF	TGCGCCAGCAGCCGCCCCCGGGACGGTGATGGCTACACCTTC
-	TRBV12-3/TRBV12-4	-	TRBJ2-7	CASSPFRQTAYEQYF	TGTGCCAGCAGTCCCTTTCGACAGACAGCCTACGAGCAGTACTTC
-	TRBV28	medium-sized	TRBJ2-6	CASSLWGLGANVLTF	TGTGCCAGCAGTTTATGGGGTTTGGGGGCCAACGTCCTGACTTTC
-	TRBV12-3/TRBV12-4	many	TRBJ2-1	CASNTLHGSSYNEQFF	TGTGCCAGCAACACATTACACGGAAGCTCCTACAATGAGCAGTTCTTC
-	TRBV10-2	many	TRBJ2-5	CASSDPSSPGDETQYF	TGCGCCAGCAGTGACCCCTCGTCTCCAGGCGATGAGACCCAGTACTTC
-	TRBV7-2	medium-sized	TRBJ2-2	CASSSGPGGELFF	TGTGCCAGCAGCTCCGGACCGGGAGGGGAGCTGTTTTTT
TRBD2	TRBV6-5	many	TRBJ2-3	CASSQLAATDTQYF	TGTGCCAGCAGTCAACTAGCGGCCACAGATACGCAGTATTTT
TRBD2	TRBV29-1	-	TRBJ2-3	CSATEGGGDTQYF	TGCAGCGCTACTGAGGGCGGGGGAGATACGCAGTATTTT
-	TRBV7-9	many	TRBJ2-3	CASSKRITDTQYF	TGTGCCAGCAGCAAGCGGATCACAGATACGCAGTATTTT
-	TRBV5-5	many	TRBJ1-4	CASSRDGTTNEKLFF	TGTGCCAGCAGTCGGGACGGTACAACTAATGAAAAACTGTTTTTT
-	TRBV6-6	medium-sized	TRBJ2-6	CASGLVGGSGANVLTF	TGTGCCAGCGGATTAGTTGGAGGCTCTGGGGCCAACGTCCTGACTTTC
-	TRBV6-6	medium-sized	TRBJ2-7	CASSATPYEQYF	TGTGCCAGCAGTGCTACCCCCTACGAGCAGTACTTC